This T cell receptor beta chain originates from a study of blood T cell repertoires in COVID-19 (dated by TCRdb to between 2020 and 2021). About the full investigation: The collaborator samples originated in the United States, Italy and Spain and spanned the acute and convalescent phases of COVID-19. The prospective study material was composed of cDNA or gDNA derived from T cells, B-cell-depleted T cells, or PBMCs. The repertoires were made available in a free public database intended to serve as a resource for research on the immune response to SARS-CoV-2. The dataset comprised deeply sampled blood TCRbeta repertoires from subjects exposed to, actively infected with, or recovered from COVID-19. Nearly every sample came with metadata listing a de-identified subject ID, COVID-19 status, age in years and sex. Samples were obtained from the ongoing ImmuneRACE study (first 160 participants) and from 1,254 subjects provided by 6 global collaborators. HLA class I and class II types, where available, came from metadata supplied by the sample provider rather than from assay-based typing. Points the paper makes about the study in general: Clinical and demographic metadata were provided uncurated, with the amount varying by source and participant.

TCRbeta CDR3 regions were amplified from genomic DNA by means of the immunoSEQ Assay, a bias-controlled multiplex PCR. The authors' pipeline ran thus. The number of nucleated cells in each sample was estimated by amplification of reference gene primers within the assay. To quantify the absolute abundance of each unique TCRbeta CDR3 rearrangement, sequence reads were collapsed and filtered. Productive Simpson clonality was computed per sample as the square root of Simpson's diversity index over productive rearrangements. The clones in this table, taken by TCRdb from immuneACCESS, are in-frame only. Not every clone is retained; where verified, under half of the shortfall comes from an unresolved V gene, and the cause of the rest is unknown. V and J calls and clone size are those listed in that table; D and trimming were worked out from the DNA. This sample comprises tens of thousands of clones, over 75% of them detected only once. The top ten clonotypes cover about an eighth of the sample.

Details on this clone: Its binding antigen is unknown. Base-call qualities are not available, and no considerably larger clone is one nucleotide away.

The CDR3 starts with the cysteine, ends with the phenylalanine, and has 18 residues. Only CDR3 DNA remains: 54 bases, in frame from the first base. In the germline V gene (reference sequence), CDR1 corresponds to LGHDT and CDR2 to YNNKEL. Cut back by 0 bases and 6 bases, the V and J ends lie 21 bases apart. The collaborating institutions used their own protocols to collect whole blood in K2EDTA tubes. For TCRbeta analysis, collaborator samples were shipped as frozen whole blood, as isolated PBMCs, or as DNA extracted from either sample type. Recombination connected TRBV3-1 (or the pseudogene TRBV3-2) to TRBJ2-1; TRBD2 is possibly the D segment (6 matching bases). This receptor was obtained from a human donor in a cohort sampled during active COVID-19. The sequencing sample was made of peripheral blood. The CDR3 in this case is CASSQDLSGWGASNEQFF. Here is the DNA: TGTGCCAGCAGCCAAGATCTCAGCGGGTGGGGCGCGTCCAATGAGCAGTTCTTC.